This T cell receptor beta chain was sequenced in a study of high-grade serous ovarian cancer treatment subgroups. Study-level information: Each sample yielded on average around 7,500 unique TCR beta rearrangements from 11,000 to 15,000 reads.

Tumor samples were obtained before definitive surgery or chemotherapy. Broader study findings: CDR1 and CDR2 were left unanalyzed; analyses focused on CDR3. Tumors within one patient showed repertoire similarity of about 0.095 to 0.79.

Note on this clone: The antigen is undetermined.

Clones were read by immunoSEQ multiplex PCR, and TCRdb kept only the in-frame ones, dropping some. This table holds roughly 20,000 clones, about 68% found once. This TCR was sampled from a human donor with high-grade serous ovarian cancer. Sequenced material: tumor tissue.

The CDR3 DNA sequence: TGTGCCAGCAGCTTAGATGAGGGGCTTAAGGAGCAGTTCTTC. Translating it yields CASSLDEGLKEQFF. J is TRBJ2-1 and V is TRBV11-3, with D perhaps matching TRBD1 or TRBD2 (5 bases each). Trimming removed 0 bases from V and 10 bases from J, with 13 bases in between. Germline values: CDR1 SGHNT, CDR2 YENEEA. This CDR3 has 14 amino acids.